Presented here are 6 T cell receptor beta chains from one specimen sequenced in a study of OX40 agonist ivuxolimab in advanced cancers. Libraries were prepared by immunoSEQ multiplex PCR; TCRdb keeps only in-frame clonotypes and omits some of them. Seen here are under 80,000 clones, approximately 81% observed once, and the top ten hold about 1.1%. Sample: CD4+ or CD8+ T cells sorted from blood, taken in a trial of the OX40 agonist ivuxolimab. The origin of the receptors is an adult with an advanced solid tumor such as melanoma, head and neck, liver or kidney cancer.

This chain uses TRBV6-6 with TRBJ1-3; D is possibly TRBD1 (5 bases). Germline CDR1 is MNHNY and CDR2 is SVGAGI (reference sequence). Deletions cut 7 bases from V and 0 bases from J, with 16 bases between. CDR3 length: 16 amino acids. CDR3 coding DNA: TGTGCCAGCAACCCGGCAGGGACGGACTCTGGAAACACCATATATTTT. This translates into CASNPAGTDSGNTIYF.

The chain joins TRBV6-5 to TRBJ2-3; no clear D. The CDR3 runs to 15 residues. V was trimmed by 2 bases and J by 2 bases, leaving 11 bases between them. The germline gives CDR1 MNHEY, CDR2 SVGAGI. The CDR3 is CASSYEYSITDTQYF. DNA of the CDR3: TGTGCCAGCAGTTACGAGTACAGTATCACAGATACGCAGTATTTT.

This chain joins TRBV21-1 and TRBJ1-5. TRBV21-1 is designated a pseudogene. This CDR3 has 22 residues. The CDR3 DNA follows: TGTGCCAGCACCAAATGTCCTGGCCTCTTATTTAAACTCGGAAGGAGTAATCAGCCCCAGCATTTT. Amino acid sequence: CASTKCPGLLFKLGRSNQPQHF.

The chain recombines TRBV13 with TRBJ2-1; 8 bases line up with TRBD1. This CDR3 spans 16 amino acids. The germline V gene has CDR1 PRHDT and CDR2 FYEKMQ (reference sequence). V was pared by 6 bases and J by 5 bases, with 12 bases of the junction left unmatched. The CDR3 bases are TGTGCCAGCAGGCGTAAGTGGCAGGGGGCGCACAATGAGCAGTTCTTC. It is translated as CASRRKWQGAHNEQFF.

The chain links TRBV2 to TRBJ1-1; D is possibly TRBD1 (5 bases). CDR1 SNHLY and CDR2 FYNNEI come from the germline V gene. This CDR3 region has 14 residues. The V and J ends lost 3 bases and 3 bases respectively, with 11 bases between them. CDR3 region: CASSDGGGDTEAFF. The CDR3 DNA is TGTGCCAGCAGTGACGGGGGAGGGGACACTGAAGCTTTCTTT.

The rearrangement uses TRBV4-2 and TRBJ2-2; no clear D gene. Trimming removed 0 bases from V and 7 bases from J, with 6 bases in between. The CDR3 is made up of 13 amino acids. Germline values: CDR1 LGHNA, CDR2 YNFKEQ. CDR3 nucleotides: TGTGCCAGCAGCCAAGATTCGGGCGGGGAGCTGTTTTTT. Amino acid sequence: CASSQDSGGELFF.